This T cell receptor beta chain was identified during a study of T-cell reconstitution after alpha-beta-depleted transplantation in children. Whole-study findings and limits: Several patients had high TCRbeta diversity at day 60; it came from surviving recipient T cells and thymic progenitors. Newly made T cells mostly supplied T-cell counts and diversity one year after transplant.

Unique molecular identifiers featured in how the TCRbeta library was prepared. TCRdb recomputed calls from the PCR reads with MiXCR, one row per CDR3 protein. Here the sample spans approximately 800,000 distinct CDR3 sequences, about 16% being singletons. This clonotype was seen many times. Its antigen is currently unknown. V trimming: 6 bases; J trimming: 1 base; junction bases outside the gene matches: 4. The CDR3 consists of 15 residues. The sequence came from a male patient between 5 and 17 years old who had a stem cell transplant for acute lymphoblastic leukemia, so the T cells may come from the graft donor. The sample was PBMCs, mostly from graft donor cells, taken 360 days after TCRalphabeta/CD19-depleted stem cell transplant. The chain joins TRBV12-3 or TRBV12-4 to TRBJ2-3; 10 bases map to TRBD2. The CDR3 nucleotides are TGTGCCAGCAGCTTCACTAGCGGGGGCACAGATACGCAGTATTTT. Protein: CASSFTSGGTDTQYF.